The clone carrying this T cell receptor beta chain was detected only a few times. The target antigen is unknown. Healthy donors had no documented immune events, such as infections, while sampled. The data belong to a study of identifying expanded T cells in peripheral blood. Study results and limitations: Differentially abundant clones: roughly 1.2 between replicates, just under 17 at around 14 days, approximately 18 at four.

Assay used: immunoSEQ multiplex PCR; TCRdb lists only in-frame clones, some missing. The sample holds tens of thousands of clones, 80% to 85% seen once. The CDR3 runs 13 residues. Germline loops: CDR1 MGHDK, CDR2 SYGVNS. Trimming left V 1 base short and J 3 bases short, with 6 bases between. The sequenced sample consisted of blood. The chain is built from TRBV25-1 and TRBJ1-1; no clear D gene. The TCR was taken from a person aged 18 to 75 in good health. CDR3 nucleotides: TGTGCCAGCAGTGAATGGCTCTACACTGAAGCTTTCTTT. It encodes CASSEWLYTEAFF.